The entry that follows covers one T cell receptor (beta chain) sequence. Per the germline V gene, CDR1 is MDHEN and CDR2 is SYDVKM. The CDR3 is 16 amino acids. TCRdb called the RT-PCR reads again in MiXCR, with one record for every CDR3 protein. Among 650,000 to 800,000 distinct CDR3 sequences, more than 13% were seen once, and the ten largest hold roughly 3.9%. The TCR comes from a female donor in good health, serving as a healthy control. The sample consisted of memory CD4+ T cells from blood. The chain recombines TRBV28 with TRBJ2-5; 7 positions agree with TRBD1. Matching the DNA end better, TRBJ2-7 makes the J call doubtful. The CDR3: CATSKLSGQATYEQYF. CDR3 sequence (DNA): TGTGCCACCTCTAAACTGTCCGGACAGGCCACCTACGAGCAGTACTTC.